The 22 T cell receptor beta chains below were found in one sample sequenced in a study of T cell repertoires in cytomegalovirus infection. TCRdb redid the calling of the reads with MiXCR, one entry per CDR3 protein. The sample has hundreds of thousands of distinct CDR3 sequences, less than 25% seen once; the top ten hold 6.5% to 10%. The sample taken for sequencing was CD8+ T cells from PBMCs. These receptors came from a human donor in good health (CMV status not recorded). Some clones in this sample may be carry-over from other donors' samples.

This clonotype showed up many times. The rearrangement uses TRBV28 and TRBJ1-4, with 8 positions matching TRBD1. In germline, CDR1 is MDHEN, CDR2 SYDVKM. There are 16 residues in the CDR3. J was trimmed by 6 bases and V by 3 bases; bases with no gene match: 9. Here the CDR3 reads CASSFTTGGADEKLFF. The CDR3 bases are TGTGCCAGCAGTTTTACTACAGGGGGTGCGGATGAAAAACTGTTTTTT.

The chain has TRBV19 and TRBJ1-6; no reliable D call. V lost 9 bases and J 10 bases, leaving 10 bases between the germline ends. CDR1 is LNHDA, CDR2 SQIVND, per germline (reference sequence). The CDR3 has 11 residues. CDR3 nucleotide sequence: TGTGCCAGCAGTGGATCCTCACCCCTCCACTTT. Its translation is CASSGSSPLHF.

CDR3 nucleotides: TGTGCCAGCAGCTTAGTCGAGGGAGAAGAGACCCAGTACTTC. Translation: CASSLVEGEETQYF. The J gene is TRBJ2-5, the V gene TRBV7-9; D is perhaps TRBD2 (5 bases). Germline assignment: CDR1 SEHNR and CDR2 FQNEAQ (reference sequence). The CDR3 consists of 14 residues. V shed 1 base and J shed 3 bases, with 9 bases lying between them.

A note on this clonotype: A much larger clone is a single base away; this may be a read error. The gene calls are TRBV4-1 and TRBJ2-1; D unresolved. Per germline, CDR1 MGHRA and CDR2 YSYEKL. The CDR3 consists of 17 residues. V was pared by 8 bases and J by 3 bases, with 23 bases between. CDR3 nucleotide sequence: TGCGCCAGCTGCCCCTTAGACTCCGACCCTTACTACAATGAGCAGTTCTTC. Translating it yields CASCPLDSDPYYNEQFF.

The V call is TRBV12-3 or TRBV12-4, the J call TRBJ2-5; TRBD2 aligns across 10 bases. This CDR3 contains 14 residues. V was clipped by 10 bases and J by 7 bases; unmatched bases: 12. CDR3 DNA: TGTGCCACCGTAGCGGGGGGTCACTTAGGGACCCAGTACTTC. This encodes CATVAGGHLGTQYF.

CDR3 sequence: CSVGGLGKSRTDTQYF. CDR3 nucleotides: TGCAGCGTTGGGGGTCTAGGGAAAAGCAGGACAGATACGCAGTATTTT. The genes are TRBV29-1 and TRBJ2-3; no clear D gene. Germline CDR1 is SQVTM and CDR2 is ANQGSEA. This CDR3 comprises 16 residues. The V end lost 4 bases, the J end lost 3 bases, and 20 bases lay between the germline ends.

The chain joins TRBV11-2 to TRBJ2-1, with 7 bases lining up with TRBD1. J lost 2 bases, V lost 7 bases, and 5 bases had no gene match. The CDR3 totals 14 residues. Per the germline V gene, CDR1 is SGHAT and CDR2 is FQNNGV. The CDR3, as DNA: TGTGCCAGCAAAGGGGGCCTTACCTACAATGAGCAGTTCTTC. Residues: CASKGGLTYNEQFF. Drawing the rest from reference TRBV11-2 and TRBJ2-1, the complete variable domain is EAGVAQSPRYKIIEKRQSVAFWCNPISGHATLYWYQQILGQGPKLLIQFQNNGVVDDSQLPKDRFSAERLKGVDSTLKIQPAKLEDSAVYLCASKGGLTYNEQFFGPGTRLTVL.

This clonotype has a single count. V is TRBV20-1 and J is TRBJ1-1; D is unresolved. Germline loops: CDR1 DFQATT, CDR2 SNEGSKA (reference sequence). The CDR3 is 12 residues long. V was shortened by 4 bases and J by 4 bases, with 10 bases between the two germline ends. CDR3 bases: TGCAGTGCTAACGAGGTTATCACTGAAGCTTTCTTT. Translating it yields CSANEVITEAFF.

CDR3 sequence reads: CASSYRTGLAYEQYV. The DNA for the CDR3 is TGTGCCAGCAGTTACCGGACAGGGTTAGCCTACGAGCAGTACGTC. The rearrangement joins TRBV6-2 or TRBV6-3 to TRBJ2-7; 8 bases fit TRBD1. Losses at the gene ends were 2 bases for V and 2 bases for J; bases not matched to a gene: 5. The CDR3 has 15 residues. Germline values: CDR1 MNHEY, CDR2 SVGEGT.

J is TRBJ1-5 and V is TRBV10-3; unclear D gene. The CDR3 runs 14 residues. Germline V lookup: CDR1 ENHRY, CDR2 SYGVKD. V was shortened by 6 bases and J by 0 bases, with 9 bases between the two germline ends. The CDR3 loop reads CAIRSTGSNQPQHF. In nucleotides, the CDR3 is TGTGCCATCAGATCGACTGGTAGCAATCAGCCCCAGCATTTT.

This clonotype appeared a few times. This chain uses TRBV5-5 with TRBJ2-3, with 9 bases identical to TRBD2. The CDR3 consists of 15 residues. Germline values: CDR1 SGHKS, CDR2 YYEKEE (reference sequence). Trimming took 7 bases from V and 2 from J; bases not matched to a gene: 8. The CDR3 loop reads CASQAVAGDTDTQYF. The CDR3 bases are TGTGCCAGCCAAGCGGTAGCGGGAGACACAGATACGCAGTATTTT.

The J gene is TRBJ1-1, the V gene TRBV9; D remains unclear. This CDR3 contains 15 residues. Trimming took off 3 bases at V and 0 bases at J, with 12 bases between the two ends. CDR1 is SGDLS, CDR2 YYNGEE, per germline. The CDR3: CASSAKQVMNTEAFF. DNA for the CDR3: TGTGCCAGCAGCGCCAAGCAAGTAATGAACACTGAAGCTTTCTTT.

This clonotype has only a few counts. The gene calls are TRBV27 and TRBJ1-2; D might be TRBD1 (5 bases). V was shortened by 4 bases and J by 1 base, with 7 bases between the two germline ends. Germline V lookup: CDR1 MNHEY, CDR2 SMNVEV (reference sequence). CDR3 length equals 13 residues. The CDR3 DNA sequence: TGTGCCAGCAGTTACCAGGGTAACTATGGCTACACCTTC. Amino acids: CASSYQGNYGYTF.

This rearrangement joins TRBV2 to TRBJ2-1; TRBD2 aligns across 8 bases. The CDR3 runs 17 residues. From germline, CDR1 is SNHLY and CDR2 FYNNEI. The V and J ends lost 5 bases and 1 base, in that order; junction bases with no gene match: 10. This CDR3 is CASSPLSAGASYNEQFF. The CDR3 bases are TGTGCCAGCAGTCCTTTATCAGCGGGGGCATCCTACAATGAGCAGTTCTTC.

This clonotype has only one observation. This clone may be a read error of a much larger clone one base away. This chain joins TRBV7-9 and TRBJ2-3; the D gene is possibly TRBD2 (5 bases). V was pared by 7 bases and J by 2 bases, with 13 bases between. The CDR3 covers 14 residues. Germline V CDR1 and CDR2: SEHNR, FQNEAQ (reference sequence). The CDR3 region is CASIQLGNTDTQYF. CDR3 in DNA: TGTGCCAGCATCCAACTAGGGAACACAGATACGCAGTATTTT.

With respect to this clonotype: The junction departs from the called germline gene at one end, perhaps through a read error. J is TRBJ2-2 and V is TRBV7-3; D ambiguous. The CDR3 consists of 12 residues. Germline-derived CDR1 and CDR2 are SGHTA and FQGTGA. CDR3 in DNA: TGTGCCAGCAGCCCAAACACCGAGGAGCTGTTTTTT. Its protein product is CASSPNTEELFF.

This clonotype was seen at least ten times. The rearrangement links TRBV7-2 to TRBJ2-1; D is unresolved. The CDR3 is 15 amino acids. Germline V CDR1 and CDR2: SGHTA, FQGNSA. V lost 5 bases to trimming and J lost 0 bases, with 11 bases between them. DNA of the CDR3: TGTGCCAGCAGCGTCATAGCCTACTCCTACAATGAGCAGTTCTTC. Residues: CASSVIAYSYNEQFF.

This rearrangement joins TRBV2 to TRBJ2-2; TRBD1 agrees at 7 bases. The V and J ends lost 8 bases and 6 bases, in that order; junction bases with no gene match: 15. The CDR3 covers 16 residues. In germline, CDR1 is SNHLY, CDR2 FYNNEI. Written as DNA, the CDR3 is TGTGCCAGCGGGCCCTCCGTAGGGGGCATCTCCGGGGAGCTGTTTTTT. Translating gives CASGPSVGGISGELFF.

Only a few counts were recorded for this clonotype. The chain couples TRBV5-6 to TRBJ2-7; D might be TRBD1 (5 bases). Germline V CDR1 and CDR2: SGHDT, YYEEEE. This CDR3 has 16 residues. The germline V and J ends were trimmed by 1 base and 2 bases, with 16 bases remaining between them. CDR3 loop: CASSLRPGHFAYEQYV. In DNA form, the CDR3 reads TGTGCCAGCAGCTTGAGGCCAGGGCACTTCGCCTACGAGCAGTACGTC.

The chain uses TRBV27 and TRBJ2-1; the D is unclear. The V and J ends lost 2 bases and 4 bases respectively, with 9 bases between them. This CDR3 region has 14 residues. The germline V gene has CDR1 MNHEY and CDR2 SMNVEV (reference sequence). Here the CDR3 DNA reads TGTGCCAGCAGTTTAGCACGGGTATACAATGAGCAGTTCTTC. Residues: CASSLARVYNEQFF.

The gene calls are TRBV5-6 and TRBJ2-7, with 8 bases that match TRBD1. J was trimmed by 4 bases and V by 1 base; bases with no gene match: 10. This CDR3 has 16 amino acids. CDR1 is SGHDT and CDR2 is YYEEEE in the germline V gene. The CDR3 here is CASSLSGGAAAYEQYV. The CDR3 bases are TGTGCCAGCAGCTTGTCAGGGGGCGCCGCGGCTTACGAGCAGTACGTC.

This chain uses TRBV12-3 or TRBV12-4 with TRBJ2-2; 7 positions agree with TRBD1. V lost 8 bases and J lost 1; bases outside the gene matches: 10. The CDR3 covers 16 residues. The CDR3 here is CASGTWGQKNTGELFF. The CDR3 DNA reads as TGTGCCAGCGGCACATGGGGACAGAAGAACACCGGGGAGCTGTTTTTT.